This T cell receptor beta chain emerged from a study of blood T cell repertoires in COVID-19. Overall study context: Sites across the United States, Italy and Spain contributed samples from acute and convalescent COVID-19.

V lost 2 bases and J lost 0, with 14 bases in between. Germline lookup yields CDR1 LNHDA and CDR2 SQIVND (reference sequence). This CDR3 region has 17 residues. The study drew participants aged roughly 18 to 95 years from under 30 US areas. The table came from immunoSEQ multiplex PCR; TCRdb's copy has only in-frame clones and leaves some out. The table has around 310,000 clones, around 92% seen once. This chain joins TRBV19 and TRBJ1-5; D is undetermined. The clonotype comes from a woman in her twenties or thirties who had recovered from COVID-19. The sequencing sample was made of PBMCs or T cells enriched from blood (not recorded which). CDR3 bases: TGTGCCAGTAGTATATTTCTCCAGGATAATAGCAATCAGCCCCAGCATTTT. It translates to CASSIFLQDNSNQPQHF. Together with reference TRBV19 and TRBJ1-5, the CDR3 gives the full variable domain: DGGITQSPKYLFRKEGQNVTLSCEQNLNHDAMYWYRQDPGQGLRLIYYSQIVNDFQKGDIAEGYSVSREKKESFPLTVTSAQKNPTAFYLCASSIFLQDNSNQPQHFGDGTRLSIL.